These 18 T cell receptor beta chains were all obtained from the same sample, sequenced in a study of cytomegalovirus exposure and HLA in healthy donors. PCR amplification relied on 60 Vbeta primers (plus 13 Jbeta primers). The table came from immunoSEQ multiplex PCR; TCRdb's copy has only in-frame clones and leaves some out. The repertoire holds about 190,000 clones, around 79% seen once, with about 1.6% in the top ten. The sample taken for sequencing was PBMCs. All receptors come from a woman under 30 in good health and CMV-seronegative.

The V call is TRBV19, the J call TRBJ2-5, with D tentatively TRBD2 (5 bases). The V gene's germline CDR1 is LNHDA and CDR2 SQIVND (reference sequence). This CDR3 contains 13 residues. Trimming stripped 9 bases from V and 2 bases from J, with 13 bases between. The CDR3 protein is CASGETGQETQYF. CDR3 DNA: TGTGCCAGCGGTGAGACGGGGCAAGAGACCCAGTACTTC. The whole variable domain, filled in from reference TRBV19 and TRBJ2-5, reads DGGITQSPKYLFRKEGQNVTLSCEQNLNHDAMYWYRQDPGQGLRLIYYSQIVNDFQKGDIAEGYSVSREKKESFPLTVTSAQKNPTAFYLCASGETGQETQYFGPGTRLLVL.

V gene TRBV5-1 combines with J gene TRBJ2-7, with D possibly TRBD1 on 6 matching bases. V lost 4 bases, J lost 5 bases, and 25 bases lay in between. Per germline, CDR1 SGHRS and CDR2 YFSETQ. The CDR3 length is 17 residues. The CDR3 region has the DNA TGCGCCAGCAGCCTCGCCCGGACAGTGACCGGCCTAGACGAGCAGTACTTC. Amino acid sequence: CASSLARTVTGLDEQYF.

The rearrangement uses TRBV19 and TRBJ2-2; 8 nucleotides agree with TRBD2. CDR1 is LNHDA, CDR2 SQIVND, per germline (reference sequence). With 5 bases clipped from V and 9 bases from J, the junction kept 8 bases outside the gene matches. The CDR3 consists of 14 residues. This CDR3 is CASSALAGSRELFF. The DNA for the CDR3 is TGTGCCAGTAGTGCCCTAGCGGGCTCTCGGGAGCTGTTTTTT.

This chain joins TRBV2 and TRBJ1-2; possibly TRBD1 for D (5 bases). The V gene's germline CDR1 is SNHLY and CDR2 FYNNEI. This CDR3 is 13 amino acids long. V lost 8 bases, J lost 4 bases, and 14 bases lay in between. CDR3: CASQAGESYGYTF. The CDR3, as DNA: TGTGCCAGCCAGGCGGGGGAGAGCTATGGCTACACCTTC.

V and J are TRBV6-5 and TRBJ2-7; the match to TRBD1 covers 9 bases. The CDR3 runs 14 residues. V lost 5 bases, J lost 2 bases, and 4 bases stayed unmatched. The germline gives CDR1 MNHEY, CDR2 SVGAGI. The chain's CDR3 is CASSTDRGTYEQYF. The CDR3 DNA sequence: TGTGCCAGCAGTACGGACAGGGGTACCTACGAGCAGTACTTC.

V gene TRBV5-1 combines with J gene TRBJ2-7; 7 nucleotides match TRBD1. The germline V gene has CDR1 SGHRS and CDR2 YFSETQ. J was trimmed by 4 bases and V by 4 bases; bases with no gene match: 2. The CDR3 is made up of 12 amino acids. The CDR3 reads CASSRDSYEQYF. The CDR3 DNA reads as TGCGCCAGCAGCAGGGACAGTTACGAGCAGTACTTC.

The rearrangement uses TRBV4-2 and TRBJ1-2; 7 bases fit TRBD1. This CDR3 is 17 amino acids long. V was pared by 4 bases and J by 1 base, with 12 bases of the junction left unmatched. From germline, CDR1 is LGHNA and CDR2 YNFKEQ. The CDR3 DNA reads TGTGCCAGCAGCCGACCGGCCGGGGACAGTTTTAACTATGGCTACACCTTC. It yields the protein CASSRPAGDSFNYGYTF.

This clone was counted between two and nine times. The chain employs TRBV19 and TRBJ1-6, with D possibly TRBD1 on 5 matching bases. CDR3 length equals 14 residues. V lost 3 bases and J 8 bases, leaving 11 bases between the germline ends. Germline CDR1 and CDR2: LNHDA and SQIVND (reference sequence). The CDR3 DNA reads as TGTGCCAGTAGTATCCAGGGAAAGCATTCACCCCTCCACTTT. It yields the protein CASSIQGKHSPLHF.

V and J are TRBV10-3 and TRBJ1-5, with 8 bases fitting TRBD1. CDR1 and CDR2 from the germline V gene are ENHRY and SYGVKD. The CDR3 contains 14 residues. Unmatched junction bases numbered 6, after V lost 6 bases and J lost 5 bases. The CDR3 spells CAIRRTGNDQPQHF. CDR3 DNA: TGTGCCATCAGAAGGACAGGGAACGATCAGCCCCAGCATTTT.

The chain recombines TRBV7-8 with TRBJ1-4; TRBD1 matches 11 bases. Trimming cost V 5 bases and J 7 bases; bases outside gene matches: 6. The CDR3 is 15 amino acids. Germline V gene lookup returns CDR1 SGHVS and CDR2 FQNEAQ. CDR3 bases: TGTGCCAGCAGCACTCGGGACAGGGGGGCTGAAAAACTGTTTTTT. Translated, it gives CASSTRDRGAEKLFF.

The chain is built from TRBV2 and TRBJ2-3; 7 positions match TRBD2. The CDR3 contains 13 residues. Trimming cost V 10 bases and J 5 bases; bases outside gene matches: 9. Germline V gene sequence: CDR1 SNHLY, CDR2 FYNNEI. CDR3 sequence: CAITGGRGDTQYF. For the CDR3, the DNA is TGTGCCATCACCGGAGGGAGGGGAGATACGCAGTATTTT.

The chain has TRBV7-2 and TRBJ2-2; 10 bases map to TRBD1. Trimming at V came to 0 bases and at J to 5 bases, leaving 9 bases not matched to a gene. The CDR3 is made up of 18 amino acids. Germline lookup yields CDR1 SGHTA and CDR2 FQGNSA. The DNA of the CDR3 is TGTGCCAGCAGCTTAGCGGTCCGAGACAGGGGGCGAACCGGGGAGCTGTTTTTT. Encoded protein: CASSLAVRDRGRTGELFF. The variable domain in full, completed from reference TRBV7-2 and TRBJ2-2, reads GAGVSQSPSNKVTEKGKDVELRCDPISGHTALYWYRQSLGQGLEFLIYFQGNSAPDKSGLPSDRFSAERTGGSVSTLTIQRTQQEDSAVYLCASSLAVRDRGRTGELFFGEGSRLTVL.

This clone was counted a few times. This chain joins TRBV19 and TRBJ1-1; weak D call: TRBD1 (5 bases). The germline CDR1 and CDR2 sequences are LNHDA and SQIVND (reference sequence). The CDR3 spans 13 residues. V lost 7 bases to trimming and J lost 5 bases, with 14 bases between them. CDR3 coding DNA: TGTGCCAGTATCAGGGTAGATTGGACTGAAGCTTTCTTT. This gives the protein CASIRVDWTEAFF.

The genes are TRBV10-2 and TRBJ2-1, with 9 bases matching TRBD2. Germline trimming cut 3 bases from V and 0 bases from J; bases unmatched to any gene: 9. The CDR3 loop spans 18 amino acids. Germline values: CDR1 WSHSY, CDR2 SAAADI. CDR3 bases: TGCGCCAGCAGTGATGAGGGACTAGCATTGAGCTCCTACAATGAGCAGTTCTTC. Its translation is CASSDEGLALSSYNEQFF.

This clone was observed a handful of times. This chain connects TRBV13 to TRBJ2-5, with 7 bases matching TRBD2. Looked up from germline, CDR1 is PRHDT and CDR2 is FYEKMQ (reference sequence). There are 16 residues in the CDR3. Unmatched junction bases numbered 9, after V lost 5 bases and J lost 0 bases. In DNA form, the CDR3 reads TGTGCCAGCAGCCTACCCGCTAGCGGAAACCAAGAGACCCAGTACTTC. Translation gives CASSLPASGNQETQYF.

This clone was counted a single time. The V and J genes are TRBV15 and TRBJ1-4, with D perhaps TRBD1 (5 bases). Trimming stripped 0 bases from V and 8 bases from J, with 13 bases between. The CDR3 sequence is 15 residues long. Looked up from germline, CDR1 is LNHNV and CDR2 is YYDKDF (reference sequence). CDR3 in amino acids: CATSRDGGMGEKLFF. The CDR3 bases are TGTGCCACCAGCAGAGATGGGGGGATGGGAGAAAAACTGTTTTTT.

The gene calls are TRBV7-2 and TRBJ2-7; D ambiguous. This CDR3 spans 13 amino acids. Germline CDR1 and CDR2: SGHTA and FQGNSA. V lost 4 bases and J 4 bases, leaving 11 bases between the germline ends. CDR3: CASSSVQDYEQYF. In DNA, the CDR3 is TGTGCCAGCAGCTCCGTTCAGGATTACGAGCAGTACTTC.

V is TRBV7-3 and J is TRBJ2-2; the D is unclear. The germline V gene encodes CDR1 SGHTA and CDR2 FQGTGA. This CDR3 has 14 residues. Trimming removed 3 bases from V and 1 base from J, with 6 bases in between. CDR3 loop: CASSLRWNTGELFF. CDR3 DNA sequence: TGTGCCAGCAGCTTGAGATGGAACACCGGGGAGCTGTTTTTT.